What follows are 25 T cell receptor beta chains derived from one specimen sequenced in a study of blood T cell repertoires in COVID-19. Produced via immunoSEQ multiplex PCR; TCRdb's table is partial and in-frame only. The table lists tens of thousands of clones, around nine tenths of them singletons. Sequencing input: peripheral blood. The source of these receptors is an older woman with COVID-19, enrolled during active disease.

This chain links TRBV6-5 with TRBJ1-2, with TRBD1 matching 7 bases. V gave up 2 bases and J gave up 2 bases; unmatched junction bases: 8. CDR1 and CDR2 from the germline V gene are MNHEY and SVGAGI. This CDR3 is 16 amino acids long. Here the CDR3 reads CASSYAPGQRNYGYTF. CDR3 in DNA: TGTGCCAGCAGTTACGCTCCGGGACAGAGAAACTATGGCTACACCTTC.

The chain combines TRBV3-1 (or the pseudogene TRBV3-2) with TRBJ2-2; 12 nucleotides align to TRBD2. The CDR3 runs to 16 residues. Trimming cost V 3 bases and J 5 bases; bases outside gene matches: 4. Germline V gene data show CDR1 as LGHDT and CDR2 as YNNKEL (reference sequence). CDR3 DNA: TGTGCCAGCAGCCAGAGACTAGCGGGAGTTACCGGGGAGCTGTTTTTT. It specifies CASSQRLAGVTGELFF.

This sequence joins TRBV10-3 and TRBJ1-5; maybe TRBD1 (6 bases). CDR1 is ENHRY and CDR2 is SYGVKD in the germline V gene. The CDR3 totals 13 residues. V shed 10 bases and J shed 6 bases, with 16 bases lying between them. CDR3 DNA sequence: TGTGCCACCCGGGGGGGGGCCGGTCAGCCCCAGCATTTT. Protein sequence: CATRGGAGQPQHF.

CDR3 in DNA: TGTGCCAGCAGCCCCACCGGGACAGGGCACTACGAGCAGTACTTC. This codes for CASSPTGTGHYEQYF. The chain links TRBV6-5 to TRBJ2-7; 9 nucleotides line up with TRBD1. CDR1 and CDR2 from the germline V gene are MNHEY and SVGAGI. This CDR3 spans 15 amino acids. J lost 3 bases, V lost 6 bases, and 9 bases had no gene match.

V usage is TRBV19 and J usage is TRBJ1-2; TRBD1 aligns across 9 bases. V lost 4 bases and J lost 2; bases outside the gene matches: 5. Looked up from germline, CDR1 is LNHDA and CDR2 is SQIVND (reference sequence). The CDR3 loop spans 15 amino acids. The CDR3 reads CASSTRQGENYGYTF. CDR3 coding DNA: TGTGCCAGTAGTACCCGACAGGGGGAAAACTATGGCTACACCTTC.

CDR3 bases: TGTGCCAGCAGCTTTGCGCTCGAGCGGCCCCAGCATTTT. Its translation is CASSFALERPQHF. J is TRBJ1-5 and V is TRBV12-1. TRBV12-1 is marked as a pseudogene. CDR3 length: 13 residues.

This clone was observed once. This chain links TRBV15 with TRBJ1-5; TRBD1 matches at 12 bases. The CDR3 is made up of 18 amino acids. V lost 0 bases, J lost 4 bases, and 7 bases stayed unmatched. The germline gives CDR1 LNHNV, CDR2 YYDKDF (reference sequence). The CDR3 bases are TGTGCCACCAGCAGAGATTTGTCGGGACAGGGGGCGAATCAGCCCCAGCATTTT. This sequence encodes CATSRDLSGQGANQPQHF.

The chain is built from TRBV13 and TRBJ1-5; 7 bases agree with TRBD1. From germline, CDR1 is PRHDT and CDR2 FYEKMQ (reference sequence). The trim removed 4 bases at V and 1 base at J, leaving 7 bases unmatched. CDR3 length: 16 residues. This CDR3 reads CASSSKNRGSNQPQHF. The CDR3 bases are TGTGCCAGCAGCTCCAAAAACAGGGGCAGCAATCAGCCCCAGCATTTT.

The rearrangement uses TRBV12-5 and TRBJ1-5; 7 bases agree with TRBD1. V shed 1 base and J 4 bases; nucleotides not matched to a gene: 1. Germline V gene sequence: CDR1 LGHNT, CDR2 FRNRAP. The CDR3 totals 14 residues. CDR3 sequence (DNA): TGTGCTAGTGGTTTGGGACAGGGAAATCAGCCCCAGCATTTT. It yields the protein CASGLGQGNQPQHF.

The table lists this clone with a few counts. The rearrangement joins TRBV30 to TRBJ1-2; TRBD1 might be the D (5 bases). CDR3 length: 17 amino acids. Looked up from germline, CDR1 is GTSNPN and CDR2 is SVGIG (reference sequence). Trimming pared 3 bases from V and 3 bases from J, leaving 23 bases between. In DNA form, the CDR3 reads TGTGCCTGGAGAGCTTGGGGGGATCCAACCACCTACTATGGCTACACCTTC. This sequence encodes CAWRAWGDPTTYYGYTF.

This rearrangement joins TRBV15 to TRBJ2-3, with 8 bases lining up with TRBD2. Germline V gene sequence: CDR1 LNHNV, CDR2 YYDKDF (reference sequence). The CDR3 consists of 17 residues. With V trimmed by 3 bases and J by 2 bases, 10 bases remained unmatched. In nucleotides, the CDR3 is TGTGCCACCAGCAGGCATCCCCTAGCGGGCCACACAGATACGCAGTATTTT. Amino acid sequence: CATSRHPLAGHTDTQYF.

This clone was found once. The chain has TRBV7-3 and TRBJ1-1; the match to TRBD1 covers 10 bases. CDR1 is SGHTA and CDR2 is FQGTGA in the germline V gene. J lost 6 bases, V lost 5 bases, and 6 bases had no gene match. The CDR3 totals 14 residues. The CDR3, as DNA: TGTGCCAGCAGCCGGACAGGGGGTTTCTCTGAAGCTTTCTTT. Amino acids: CASSRTGGFSEAFF.

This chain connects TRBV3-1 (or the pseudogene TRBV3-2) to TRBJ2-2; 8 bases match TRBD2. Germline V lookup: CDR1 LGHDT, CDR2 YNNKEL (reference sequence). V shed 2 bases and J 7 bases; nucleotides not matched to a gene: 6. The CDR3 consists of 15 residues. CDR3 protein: CASSQPTAGDGELFF. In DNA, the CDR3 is TGTGCCAGCAGCCAACCTACAGCGGGGGACGGGGAGCTGTTTTTT.

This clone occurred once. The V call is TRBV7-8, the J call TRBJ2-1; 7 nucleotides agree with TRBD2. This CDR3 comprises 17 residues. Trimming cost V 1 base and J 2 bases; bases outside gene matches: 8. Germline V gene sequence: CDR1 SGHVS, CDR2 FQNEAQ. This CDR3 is CASSLDQAGLPYNEQFF. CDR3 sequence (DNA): TGTGCCAGCAGCTTAGATCAAGCGGGGCTGCCCTACAATGAGCAGTTCTTC.

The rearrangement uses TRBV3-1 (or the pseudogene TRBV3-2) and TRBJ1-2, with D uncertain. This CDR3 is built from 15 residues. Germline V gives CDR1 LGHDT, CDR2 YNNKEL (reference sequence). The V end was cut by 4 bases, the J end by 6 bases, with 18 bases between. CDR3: CASSPTKRGFHGYTF. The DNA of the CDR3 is TGTGCCAGCAGCCCCACAAAGCGCGGGTTCCATGGCTACACCTTC.

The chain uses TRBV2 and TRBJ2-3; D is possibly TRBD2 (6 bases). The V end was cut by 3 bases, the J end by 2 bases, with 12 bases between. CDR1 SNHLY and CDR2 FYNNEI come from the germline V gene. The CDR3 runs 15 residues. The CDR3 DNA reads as TGTGCCAGCAGTGACTTGGGGGGAACCACAGATACGCAGTATTTT. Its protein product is CASSDLGGTTDTQYF.

The CDR3: CASTQIQSQPQHF. As DNA, the CDR3 is TGTGCCAGCACCCAAATACAATCCCAGCCCCAGCATTTT. This chain connects TRBV2 to TRBJ1-5; D remains unclear. Germline assignment: CDR1 SNHLY and CDR2 FYNNEI. Trimming removed 7 bases at V and 7 bases at J, with 14 bases between. The CDR3 totals 13 residues.

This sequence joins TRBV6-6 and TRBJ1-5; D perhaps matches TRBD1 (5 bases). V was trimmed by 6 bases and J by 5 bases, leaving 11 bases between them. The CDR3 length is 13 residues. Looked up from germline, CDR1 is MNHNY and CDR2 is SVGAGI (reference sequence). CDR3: CASRGTEYQPQHF. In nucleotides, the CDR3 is TGTGCCAGCAGAGGGACTGAGTATCAGCCCCAGCATTTT.

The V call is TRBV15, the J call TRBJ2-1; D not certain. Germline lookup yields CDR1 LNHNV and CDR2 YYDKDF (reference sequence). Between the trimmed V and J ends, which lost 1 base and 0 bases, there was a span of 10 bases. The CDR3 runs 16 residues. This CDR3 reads CATSRVTYSSYNEQFF. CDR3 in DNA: TGTGCCACCAGCAGAGTTACCTATAGCTCCTACAATGAGCAGTTCTTC.

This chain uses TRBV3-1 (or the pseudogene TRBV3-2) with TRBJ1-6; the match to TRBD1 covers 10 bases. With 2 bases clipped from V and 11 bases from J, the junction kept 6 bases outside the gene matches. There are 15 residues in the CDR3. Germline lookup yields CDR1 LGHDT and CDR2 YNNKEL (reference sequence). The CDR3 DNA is TGTGCCAGCAGCCAACCGGGACAGGGGAGGACACCCCTCCACTTT. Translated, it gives CASSQPGQGRTPLHF.

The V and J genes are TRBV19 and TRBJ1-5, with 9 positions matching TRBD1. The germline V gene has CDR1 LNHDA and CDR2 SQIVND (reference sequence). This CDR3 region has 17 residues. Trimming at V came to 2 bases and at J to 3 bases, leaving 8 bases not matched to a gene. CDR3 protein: CASSIHAGTGSNQPQHF. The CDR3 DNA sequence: TGTGCCAGTAGTATACATGCAGGGACAGGGTCCAATCAGCCCCAGCATTTT.

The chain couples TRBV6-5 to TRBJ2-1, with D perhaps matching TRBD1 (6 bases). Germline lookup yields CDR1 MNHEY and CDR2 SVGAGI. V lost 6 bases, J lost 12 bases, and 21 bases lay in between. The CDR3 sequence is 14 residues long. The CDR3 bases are TGTGCCAGCAGCTCCGGGACATCGCCCAAGGGGCAGTTCTTC. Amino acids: CASSSGTSPKGQFF.

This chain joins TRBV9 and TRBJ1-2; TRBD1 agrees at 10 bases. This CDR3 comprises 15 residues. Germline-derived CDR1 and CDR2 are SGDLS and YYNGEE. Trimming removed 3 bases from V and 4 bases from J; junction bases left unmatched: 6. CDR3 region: CASSATGQGIYGYTF. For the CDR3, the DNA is TGTGCCAGCAGCGCCACGGGACAGGGGATCTATGGCTACACCTTC.

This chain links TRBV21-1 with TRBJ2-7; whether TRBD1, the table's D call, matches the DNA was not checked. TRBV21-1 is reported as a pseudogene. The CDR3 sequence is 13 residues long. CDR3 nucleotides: TGTGCCAGCAGCGGGGGACAGACCTACGAGCAGTACTTC. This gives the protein CASSGGQTYEQYF.

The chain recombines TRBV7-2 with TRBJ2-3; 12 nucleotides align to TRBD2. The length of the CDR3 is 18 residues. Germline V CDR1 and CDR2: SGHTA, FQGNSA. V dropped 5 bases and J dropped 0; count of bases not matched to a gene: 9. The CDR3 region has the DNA TGTGCCAGCAGCAGATGGGCCGGGACTAGCGGGAGCACAGATACGCAGTATTTT. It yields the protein CASSRWAGTSGSTDTQYF.